The rows below give T cell receptor beta chains drawn from one sample of a study of blood T cell repertoires in COVID-19. The data were produced by immunoSEQ multiplex PCR, yet TCRdb's version contains in-frame clones alone and is incomplete. Among 440,000 or so clones listed, approximately 89% were seen once. Sequenced sample: peripheral blood. The receptors here all came from a woman aged 40 to 50 with COVID-19, enrolled during active disease. Both conserved end residues are part of each CDR3. The D gene is left open where the match is weak. Expanded clones are given a class, and other clones once, few, many or no size at all.

j_gene: TRBJ2-7
len: 11
d_gene: -
v_gene: TRBV20-1
abundance: once
CDR3aa: CSARFFYEQYF

j_gene: TRBJ1-1
len: 17
d_gene: -
v_gene: TRBV3-1/TRBV3-2
abundance: once
CDR3aa: CASSQDRGRLANTEAFF

j_gene: TRBJ1-4
len: 15
d_gene: TRBD1
v_gene: TRBV7-2
abundance: few
CDR3aa: CASSSETGPREKLFF

j_gene: TRBJ2-5
len: 15
d_gene: TRBD2
v_gene: TRBV9
abundance: -
CDR3aa: CASSTELAGKETQYF

j_gene: TRBJ2-4
len: 15
d_gene: TRBD1
v_gene: TRBV27
abundance: -
CDR3aa: CASSPIQGPYTIQYF

j_gene: TRBJ2-2
len: 17
d_gene: -
v_gene: TRBV5-4
abundance: -
CDR3aa: CASSPATSPANTGELFF

j_gene: TRBJ1-1
len: 14
d_gene: -
v_gene: TRBV7-2
abundance: -
CDR3aa: CASSLINQGLDAFF

j_gene: TRBJ2-6
len: 18
d_gene: TRBD1
v_gene: TRBV6-2/TRBV6-3
abundance: -
CDR3aa: CASSYNPSTGVGANVLTF

j_gene: TRBJ2-2
len: 18
d_gene: TRBD2
v_gene: TRBV4-3
abundance: many
CDR3aa: CASSQERLAAMNTGELFF

j_gene: TRBJ2-3
len: 12
d_gene: -
v_gene: TRBV6-6
abundance: once
CDR3aa: CAYSAGSDTQYF

j_gene: TRBJ2-6
len: 15
d_gene: -
v_gene: TRBV7-2
abundance: -
CDR3aa: CASSPGGAGANVLTF

j_gene: TRBJ1-2
len: 12
d_gene: -
v_gene: TRBV7-2
abundance: -
CDR3aa: CASSLLSYGYTF

j_gene: TRBJ1-3
len: 11
d_gene: TRBD1
v_gene: TRBV20-1
abundance: -
CDR3aa: CSATWGQGKYF

j_gene: TRBJ2-3
len: 17
d_gene: TRBD1
v_gene: TRBV3-1/TRBV3-2
abundance: once
CDR3aa: CASSQFRTGTSTDTQYF

j_gene: TRBJ2-2
len: 15
d_gene: TRBD2
v_gene: TRBV28
abundance: -
CDR3aa: CASSLPLADTGELFF

j_gene: TRBJ2-5
len: 19
d_gene: -
v_gene: TRBV21-1
abundance: -
CDR3aa: CASLRDRTGDYSYQETQYF

j_gene: TRBJ1-1
len: 12
d_gene: TRBD1
v_gene: TRBV7-2
abundance: -
CDR3aa: CASSPQTGVAFF

j_gene: TRBJ1-3
len: 16
d_gene: TRBD1
v_gene: TRBV6-5
abundance: -
CDR3aa: CASSYSGQGSGNTIYF

j_gene: TRBJ1-1
len: 14
d_gene: -
v_gene: TRBV28
abundance: -
CDR3aa: CASSFRGTNTEAFF

j_gene: TRBJ2-3
len: 18
d_gene: -
v_gene: TRBV6-6
abundance: -
CDR3aa: CASSPLVHRETSTDTQYF

j_gene: TRBJ2-3
len: 19
d_gene: TRBD1
v_gene: TRBV5-1
abundance: -
CDR3aa: CASSPPRWDRGVSTDTQYF

j_gene: TRBJ1-2
len: 14
d_gene: TRBD1
v_gene: TRBV27
abundance: -
CDR3aa: CASSARDRYYGYTF

j_gene: TRBJ2-7
len: 13
d_gene: TRBD2
v_gene: TRBV12-3/TRBV12-4
abundance: -
CDR3aa: CASSLRLAAEQYF